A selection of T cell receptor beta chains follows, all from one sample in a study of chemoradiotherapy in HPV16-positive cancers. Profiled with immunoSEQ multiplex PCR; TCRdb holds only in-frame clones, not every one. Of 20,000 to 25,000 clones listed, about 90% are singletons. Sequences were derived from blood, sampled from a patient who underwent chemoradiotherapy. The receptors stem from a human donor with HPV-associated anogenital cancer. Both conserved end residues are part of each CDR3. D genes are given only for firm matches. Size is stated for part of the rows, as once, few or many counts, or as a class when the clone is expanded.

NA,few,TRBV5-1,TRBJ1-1,CASSFSNTEAFF,TGCGCCAGCAGCTTCTCGAACACTGAAGCTTTCTTT
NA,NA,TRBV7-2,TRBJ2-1,CASSSPRGSPYEQFF,TGTGCCAGCAGCTCCCCGCGCGGTAGCCCCTATGAGCAGTTCTTC
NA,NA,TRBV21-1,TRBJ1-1,CASSKVPIRGSTEAFF,TGTGCCAGCAGCAAAGTACCAATAAGAGGGAGCACTGAAGCTTTCTTT
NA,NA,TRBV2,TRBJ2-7,CASRLTSYEQYF,TGTGCCAGCAGGCTTACTAGCTACGAGCAGTACTTC
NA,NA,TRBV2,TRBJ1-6,CASSDSGAFDNSPLHF,TGTGCCAGCAGTGATTCAGGGGCGTTCGATAATTCACCCCTCCACTTT
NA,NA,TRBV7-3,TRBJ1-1,CASSPAGGVNTEAFF,TGTGCTAGCAGCCCGGCGGGCGGGGTTAACACTGAAGCTTTCTTT
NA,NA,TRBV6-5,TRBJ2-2,CASEDVTGELFF,TGTGCCAGCGAGGACGTCACCGGGGAGCTGTTTTTT
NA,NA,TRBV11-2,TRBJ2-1,CASSLDFRDNEQFF,TGTGCCAGCAGCTTAGATTTTCGGGACAATGAGCAGTTCTTC
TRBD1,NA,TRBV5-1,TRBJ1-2,CASSLDEGAFGYTF,TGCGCCAGCAGCTTGGACGAGGGGGCCTTTGGCTACACCTTC
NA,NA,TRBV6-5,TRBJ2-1,CASIGGAHYNEQFF,TGTGCCAGCATAGGGGGGGCCCATTACAATGAGCAGTTCTTC
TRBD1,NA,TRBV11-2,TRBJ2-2,CASSFRGSGTGELFF,TGTGCCAGCAGCTTCAGGGGGTCAGGCACCGGGGAGCTGTTTTTT
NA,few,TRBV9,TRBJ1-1,CASSLGSRSTEAFF,TGTGCCAGCAGCCTAGGGAGTAGAAGCACTGAAGCTTTCTTT
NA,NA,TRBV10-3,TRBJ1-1,CAISRGPNTEAFF,TGTGCCATCAGTAGGGGACCGAACACTGAAGCTTTCTTT
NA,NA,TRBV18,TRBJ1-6,CASSLHEGSYNSPLHF,TGTGCCAGCTCACTCCACGAGGGGTCCTATAATTCACCCCTCCACTTT
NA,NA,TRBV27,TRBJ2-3,CASSLKAGTFTDTQYF,TGTGCCAGCAGTTTAAAGGCAGGGACATTCACAGATACGCAGTATTTT